The 19 T cell receptor beta chains below come from one sample, sequenced in a study of metastatic and nonmetastatic thyroid tumors. TCRdb re-called the PCR reads with MiXCR. The sample lists a few thousand clones; around a third were seen once. Before thyroid surgery, none of the patients had received any treatment. Material: adjacent normal tissue. All receptors derive from a male donor with papillary thyroid cancer or a benign thyroid nodule (not recorded which). Some clones in this sample may be carry-over from other donors' samples.

This clone was seen a few times. The J gene is TRBJ1-5, the V gene TRBV6-1; maybe TRBD1 (6 bases). V shed 8 bases and J shed 5 bases, with 19 bases lying between them. Germline lookup yields CDR1 MNHNS and CDR2 SASEGT. The CDR3 is made up of 15 amino acids. The CDR3 nucleotides are TGTGCCAGCCTCGGAGAGGGGGTTCGGTATCAGCCCCAGCATTTT. Its protein product is CASLGEGVRYQPQHF.

The genes are TRBV24-1 and TRBJ2-2; D is perhaps TRBD2 (5 bases). The germline V and J ends were trimmed by 3 bases and 6 bases, with 10 bases remaining between them. The germline V gene encodes CDR1 KGHDR and CDR2 SFDVKD. This CDR3 region has 14 residues. CDR3 coding DNA: TGTGCCACCAGTGATCCGACGGGGTCCGGGGAGCTGTTTTTT. Its translation: CATSDPTGSGELFF.

This rearrangement joins TRBV25-1 to TRBJ2-1; possible D gene TRBD2, 6 bases. Looked up from germline, CDR1 is MGHDK and CDR2 is SYGVNS. The CDR3 has 13 residues. V lost 6 bases and J lost 3, with 9 bases in between. The CDR3 coding sequence is TGTGCCAGCAGGGGCGGGATCTACAATGAGCAGTTCTTC. Residues: CASRGGIYNEQFF.

The J gene is TRBJ2-7, the V gene TRBV2, with 10 bases aligning to TRBD1. V was pared by 6 bases and J by 3 bases, with 11 bases of the junction left unmatched. The CDR3 sequence is 16 residues long. Per germline, CDR1 SNHLY and CDR2 FYNNEI. The CDR3 reads CASREAGTGVGYEQYF. The CDR3 DNA reads as TGTGCCAGCAGAGAGGCCGGGACAGGGGTTGGCTACGAGCAGTACTTC. The whole variable domain, remainder taken from reference TRBV2 and TRBJ2-7, is EPEVTQTPSHQVTQMGQEVILRCVPISNHLYFYWYRQILGQKVEFLVSFYNNEISEKSEIFDDQFSVERPDGSNFTLKIRSTKLEDSAMYFCASREAGTGVGYEQYFGPGTRLTVT.

J is TRBJ1-6 and V is TRBV6-1, with a tentative D call TRBD1 (6 bases). The CDR3 contains 15 residues. Trimming left V 1 base short and J 7 bases short, with 11 bases between. Germline-derived CDR1 and CDR2 are MNHNS and SASEGT. The DNA of the CDR3 is TGTGCCAGCAGTGAAGGGGGGCAGGGGAATTCACCCCTCCACTTT. It yields the protein CASSEGGQGNSPLHF.

The rearrangement joins TRBV11-2 to TRBJ2-2; D is perhaps TRBD2 (5 bases). CDR1 is SGHAT and CDR2 is FQNNGV in the germline V gene. This CDR3 is built from 16 residues. The V end lost 1 base, the J end lost 5 bases, and 14 bases lay between the germline ends. The CDR3 sequence: CASSLVSSSGTGELFF. In nucleotides, the CDR3 is TGTGCCAGCAGCTTAGTCTCTAGCTCGGGGACCGGGGAGCTGTTTTTT.

The gene calls are TRBV2 and TRBJ1-5; 9 bases line up with TRBD1. Trimming at V came to 7 bases and at J to 5 bases, leaving 6 bases not matched to a gene. Germline CDR1 and CDR2: SNHLY and FYNNEI. The CDR3 is 14 residues long. CDR3 nucleotides: TGTGCCAGCAAGTTTCGGACAGGGGATCAGCCCCAGCATTTT. As protein: CASKFRTGDQPQHF.

In this sample, this clone turned up once. The germline gene is not matched at one end of the junction; a read error may be the cause. J is TRBJ2-1 and V is TRBV7-8, with 8 positions matching TRBD1. Germline lookup yields CDR1 SGHVS and CDR2 FQNEAQ. The CDR3 runs to 18 residues. CDR3 nucleotide sequence: TGTGCCAGCAGCTTAATTGGCAGGGGGCAGAGCTCCTACAGTGAGCAGTTCTTC. Its translation is CASSLIGRGQSSYSEQFF.

The rearrangement links TRBV27 to TRBJ2-1, with D perhaps matching TRBD1 (6 bases). This CDR3 region has 16 residues. Trimming stripped 5 bases from V and 4 bases from J, with 18 bases between. Looked up from germline, CDR1 is MNHEY and CDR2 is SMNVEV (reference sequence). The CDR3 reads CASSHNGQKLYNEQFF. In nucleotides, the CDR3 is TGTGCCAGCAGTCACAACGGACAGAAACTTTACAATGAGCAGTTCTTC.

This clone has a handful of counts. The chain recombines TRBV25-1 with TRBJ2-5, with TRBD2 matching over 13 bases. The CDR3 covers 15 residues. The germline gives CDR1 MGHDK, CDR2 SYGVNS. V was pared by 4 bases and J by 5 bases, with 4 bases of the junction left unmatched. CDR3 coding DNA: TGTGCCAGCAGTGTACCGACTAGCGGGAGGGAGACCCAGTACTTC. Protein: CASSVPTSGRETQYF.

V gene TRBV6-5 combines with J gene TRBJ2-5, with 9 nucleotides matching TRBD1. CDR3 size: 14 residues. After removal of 4 bases from V and 5 bases from J, the junction contained 5 bases not matched to a gene. Looked up from germline, CDR1 is MNHEY and CDR2 is SVGAGI. The CDR3 loop reads CASSLTGGLETQYF. CDR3 DNA sequence: TGTGCCAGCAGTTTGACAGGGGGGTTGGAGACCCAGTACTTC.

This clone is large by share. The chain recombines TRBV24-1 with TRBJ1-2, with D perhaps matching TRBD1 (6 bases). From germline, CDR1 is KGHDR and CDR2 SFDVKD. The CDR3 runs to 15 residues. V shed 3 bases and J shed 6 bases, with 16 bases lying between them. CDR3 sequence reads: CATSDPAGGEDGYTF. The CDR3 DNA reads as TGTGCCACCAGTGATCCGGCGGGGGGCGAGGATGGCTACACCTTC.

The genes are TRBV27 and TRBJ2-3, with 15 bases aligning to TRBD2. Germline V CDR1 and CDR2: MNHEY, SMNVEV (reference sequence). V gave up 1 base and J gave up 11 bases; unmatched junction bases: 7. The CDR3 runs to 16 residues. In DNA, the CDR3 is TGTGCCAGCAGTTTATTAGGGACTAGCGGGAGGACTCGGCAGTATTTT. Its translation: CASSLLGTSGRTRQYF.

The gene calls are TRBV11-2 and TRBJ2-2, with TRBD2 as a possible D gene (6 bases). V was shortened by 5 bases and J by 6 bases, with 13 bases between the two germline ends. The CDR3 consists of 14 residues. Germline CDR1 and CDR2: SGHAT and FQNNGV. The CDR3 spells CASSPLPGAGELFF. The DNA of the CDR3 is TGTGCCAGCAGCCCCCTTCCGGGGGCCGGGGAGCTGTTTTTT.

J is TRBJ2-7 and V is TRBV6-1; 10 nucleotides match TRBD2. The germline V gene has CDR1 MNHNS and CDR2 SASEGT. This CDR3 spans 13 amino acids. V lost 7 bases to trimming and J lost 5 bases; unmatched junction nucleotides: 5. The CDR3 coding sequence is TGTGCCAGCAAGGCTAGCGGGAGTGACGAGCAGTACTTC. Its protein product is CASKASGSDEQYF.

This chain joins TRBV24-1 and TRBJ2-7; D is undetermined. The germline CDR1 and CDR2 sequences are KGHDR and SFDVKD. With 5 bases removed from V and 3 bases from J, the gap between germline ends came to 7 bases. The CDR3 runs to 12 residues. CDR3: CATSGGSYEQYF. For the CDR3, the DNA is TGTGCCACCAGTGGAGGCAGCTACGAGCAGTACTTC.

A note on this clone: The CDR3 ends on some other residue instead of the conserved phenylalanine or tryptophan, so this is likely a read error. No DNA is shown, since the ends of the CDR3 on it are uncertain; the CDR3 is the one TCRdb lists. V usage is TRBV30 and J usage is TRBJ1-1; TRBD1, the table's D call, was not compared with the DNA. 13 amino acids form the CDR3, both terminal residues included. Germline CDR1 and CDR2: GTSNPN and SVGIG (reference sequence). CDR3 region: CAWSVGRGSETFS.

This clone has only a few counts. This chain connects TRBV10-1 to TRBJ2-1; D remains ambiguous. The CDR3 contains 14 residues. Trimming took 3 bases from V and 8 from J, leaving 14 bases between them. Germline-derived CDR1 and CDR2 are WNHNN and SYGVQD (reference sequence). CDR3 region: CASSDASTPHEQFF. The CDR3 nucleotides are TGCGCCAGCAGTGATGCGTCAACCCCACATGAGCAGTTCTTC.

Only a few counts were recorded for this clone. The V and J genes are TRBV25-1 and TRBJ1-2; no clear D. Germline CDR1 reads MGHDK; CDR2 reads SYGVNS. The CDR3 has 13 residues. The germline V and J ends were trimmed by 3 bases and 6 bases, with 11 bases remaining between them. The CDR3 DNA is TGTGCCAGCAGTGACCTCGGACGAAATGGCTACACCTTC. This encodes CASSDLGRNGYTF.